Below, 6 T cell receptor beta chains from the same sample are listed, as sequenced in a study of T cell repertoires in cytomegalovirus infection. Their antigens remain unidentified. MiXCR, applied by TCRdb to the reads, yields one record per CDR3 protein. This table has fewer than 85,000 distinct CDR3 sequences, around 49% appearing once. This material consisted of CD8+ T cells from cultured PBMCs, taken from culture after CMV antigen stimulation. These receptors all come from a human donor in good health (CMV status not recorded). Some clones in this sample may be carry-over from other donors' samples.

A few counts support this clonotype. This sequence joins TRBV6-6 and TRBJ1-1, with 7 bases lining up with TRBD1. Losses at the gene ends were 6 bases for V and 5 bases for J; bases not matched to a gene: 12. The germline V gene encodes CDR1 MNHNY and CDR2 SVGAGI (reference sequence). The CDR3 contains 15 residues. CDR3 in DNA: TGTGCCAGCAGCCATAGACAGGGATCGTGGACTGAAGCTTTCTTT. It encodes CASSHRQGSWTEAFF.

There are a few counts of this clonotype. The CDR3 DNA reads as TGTGCCAGCAGCTTGTCGGTCTACAGGGCCACAGATACGCAGTATTTT. Its translation: CASSLSVYRATDTQYF. The V call is TRBV7-8, the J call TRBJ2-3; D possibly corresponds to TRBD1 (6 bases). Germline V gene sequence: CDR1 SGHVS, CDR2 FQNEAQ. Trimming shortened V by 3 bases and J by 2 bases, and 15 bases separated the two germline ends. The CDR3 length is 16 residues.

This rearrangement joins TRBV11-2 to TRBJ1-6; D gene unclear. Germline assignment: CDR1 SGHAT and CDR2 FQNNGV. Trimming stripped 5 bases from V and 14 bases from J, with 16 bases between. The length of the CDR3 is 13 residues. CDR3 in DNA: TGTGCCAGCAGCCCATGGCGGAGCCTCACCCTCCACTTT. It codes for CASSPWRSLTLHF.

V is TRBV6-6 and J is TRBJ2-2, with D uncertain. The CDR3 covers 16 residues. Trimming left V 1 base short and J 4 bases short, with 13 bases between. The germline gives CDR1 MNHNY, CDR2 SVGAGI (reference sequence). The CDR3 here is CASSYLEGKSTGELFF. The CDR3, as DNA: TGTGCCAGCAGTTACTTAGAAGGGAAGTCCACCGGGGAGCTGTTTTTT.

This clonotype was observed a few times. The chain recombines TRBV6-5 with TRBJ2-7; 7 bases map to TRBD1. V was clipped by 0 bases and J by 6 bases; unmatched bases: 2. This CDR3 is built from 13 residues. The germline V gene has CDR1 MNHEY and CDR2 SVGAGI. CDR3 DNA: TGTGCCAGCAGTTACTCAGGGGGCGGCGAGCAGTACTTC. Its translation is CASSYSGGGEQYF.

The J gene is TRBJ2-7, the V gene TRBV14, with a weak D call TRBD2 (6 bases). The ends were cut back, 6 bases at V and 0 bases at J, with 18 bases in the middle. Looked up from germline, CDR1 is SGHDN and CDR2 is FVKESK. There are 16 residues in the CDR3. The CDR3 DNA is TGTGCCAGCAGTCCGCTCGGGGCGGGAATCTCCTACGAGCAGTACTTC. This gives the protein CASSPLGAGISYEQYF. Looking up the rest from reference TRBV14 and TRBJ2-7 gives the full variable domain: EAGVTQFPSHSVIEKGQTVTLRCDPISGHDNLYWYRRVMGKEIKFLLHFVKESKQDESGMPNNRFLAERTGGTYSTLKVQPAELEDSGVYFCASSPLGAGISYEQYFGPGTRLTVT.